A single sample is the source of the 17 T cell receptor beta chains below, sequenced in a study of T-cell memory formation after mild COVID-19. TCRdb reprocessed the 5' RACE reads with MiXCR, giving one entry per CDR3 protein. The sample carries 200,000 to 250,000 distinct CDR3 sequences, approximately 30% recorded once. The sample comprised PBMCs or a T cell subset sorted from them (not recorded which). All receptors derive from an adult woman who had mild COVID-19 (a few samples of this study predate the infection). Cell type and time point are not known.

This clonotype has a handful of counts. This rearrangement joins TRBV7-9 to TRBJ2-1, with 9 bases fitting TRBD2. The CDR3 has 16 residues. J was trimmed by 10 bases and V by 5 bases; bases with no gene match: 15. From germline, CDR1 is SEHNR and CDR2 FQNEAQ (reference sequence). The CDR3 nucleotides are TGTGCCAGCAGCGTCATCACGGTAGCGGGAGACAGAGAGCAGTTCTTC. Translated, it gives CASSVITVAGDREQFF.

This clonotype has more than one count but fewer than ten. The chain employs TRBV2 and TRBJ2-3; 10 bases are a match to TRBD1. V lost 11 bases and J lost 4; bases outside the gene matches: 6. The CDR3 is 13 residues long. The germline V gene encodes CDR1 SNHLY and CDR2 FYNNEI. The CDR3 sequence: CAGGTGVPDTQYF. The CDR3 nucleotides are TGTGCCGGGGGGACAGGGGTCCCAGATACGCAGTATTTT.

V is TRBV7-2 and J is TRBJ2-1; TRBD1 agrees at 10 bases. The trim removed 5 bases at V and 6 bases at J, leaving 7 bases unmatched. Per germline, CDR1 SGHTA and CDR2 FQGNSA. The CDR3 length is 15 residues. The DNA for the CDR3 is TGTGCCAGCAGCCCCGCGCGGACAGGGGGCAATGAGCAGTTCTTC. Its protein product is CASSPARTGGNEQFF.

This clonotype appeared a few times. This chain links TRBV28 with TRBJ1-6, with D unresolved. CDR1 MDHEN and CDR2 SYDVKM come from the germline V gene. The CDR3 runs 15 residues. V lost 7 bases and J 4 bases, leaving 14 bases between the germline ends. The CDR3, as DNA: TGTGCCAGCATGGCAGCCGCTGATTATAATTCACCCCTCCACTTT. Amino acids: CASMAAADYNSPLHF.

This clonotype was seen a handful of times. The DNA for the CDR3 is TGTGCCAGCAGCCGGGGGGGGCCCCACTCGAACACTGAAGCTTTCTTT. This codes for CASSRGGPHSNTEAFF. This sequence joins TRBV5-5 and TRBJ1-1, with D possibly TRBD1 on 6 matching bases. Trimming pared 4 bases from V and 1 base from J, leaving 17 bases between. CDR1 and CDR2 from the germline V gene are SGHKS and YYEKEE (reference sequence). The CDR3 covers 16 residues.

The V call is TRBV5-5, the J call TRBJ2-7; D is uncertain. Trimming removed 2 bases from V and 0 bases from J, with 18 bases in between. Germline V CDR1 and CDR2: SGHKS, YYEKEE (reference sequence). There are 17 residues in the CDR3. CDR3 region: CASSFFLGHGGSYEQYF. The CDR3 DNA reads TGTGCCAGCAGCTTCTTTTTAGGTCACGGCGGCTCCTACGAGCAGTACTTC.

This clonotype was counted only a few times. V gene TRBV18 combines with J gene TRBJ2-1; D call uncertain. V gave up 2 bases and J gave up 8 bases, with 13 bases separating them. CDR1 is KGHSH and CDR2 is LQKENI in the germline V gene. The CDR3 consists of 14 residues. CDR3 coding DNA: TGTGCCAGCTCACCATTGGGGAAGGGTTATGAGCAGTTCTTC. This gives the protein CASSPLGKGYEQFF.

CDR3 in amino acids: CASKSGLAMTHEQFF. The CDR3 nucleotides are TGTGCCAGCAAATCGGGACTAGCGATGACCCATGAGCAGTTCTTC. The V call is TRBV2, the J call TRBJ2-1; 10 bases match TRBD2. With 7 bases clipped from V and 8 bases from J, the junction kept 11 bases outside the gene matches. The CDR3 runs 15 residues. Germline V gene sequence: CDR1 SNHLY, CDR2 FYNNEI.

This clonotype came up a few times. This chain joins TRBV12-3 or TRBV12-4 and TRBJ2-1, with 7 bases identical to TRBD1. V was clipped by 1 base and J by 5 bases; unmatched bases: 5. CDR3 length equals 15 residues. The CDR3 is CASSLVGGGDNEQFF. The DNA of the CDR3 is TGTGCCAGCAGTTTAGTAGGGGGCGGTGACAATGAGCAGTTCTTC.

This clonotype was seen a few times. The chain uses TRBV7-3 and TRBJ2-5; 8 nucleotides line up with TRBD1. The germline V gene encodes CDR1 SGHTA and CDR2 FQGTGA. The CDR3 consists of 14 residues. The junction had 9 bases not matched to a gene; V was cut back by 5 bases and J by 7 bases. The CDR3 region has the DNA TGTGCCAGCAGCCCGGCCGGACAGGGAACGACCCAGTACTTC. Translation gives CASSPAGQGTTQYF.

The chain carries TRBV12-3 or TRBV12-4 and TRBJ1-6, with D unresolved. The V end was cut by 5 bases, the J end by 7 bases, with 3 bases between. The CDR3 contains 11 residues. The CDR3 sequence is CASSQNSPLHF. In DNA form, the CDR3 reads TGTGCCAGCAGTCAGAATTCACCCCTCCACTTT.

This chain links TRBV5-4 with TRBJ1-1, with D tentatively TRBD1 (6 bases). CDR1 is SGHNT and CDR2 is YYREEE in the germline V gene (reference sequence). V shed 6 bases and J shed 6 bases, with 24 bases lying between them. The CDR3 runs to 16 residues. Written as DNA, the CDR3 is TGTGCCAGCACCCCCGGTGGGACATCAAGGGTAGCTGAAGCTTTCTTT. It codes for CASTPGGTSRVAEAFF.

This clonotype was seen more than once but under ten times. The chain carries TRBV7-9 and TRBJ2-1; 8 bases match TRBD2. Germline CDR1 and CDR2: SEHNR and FQNEAQ (reference sequence). The CDR3 covers 13 residues. The ends lost 5 bases at V and 8 bases at J; junction bases unmatched: 5. CDR3 loop: CASSRTSIDEQFF. The CDR3 DNA reads as TGTGCCAGCAGCAGGACTAGCATAGATGAGCAGTTCTTC.

The V call is TRBV11-2, the J call TRBJ2-5, with D possibly called TRBD1 or TRBD2 (5 bases each). Trimming pared 1 base from V and 2 bases from J, leaving 8 bases between. The CDR3 is 14 residues long. CDR1 is SGHAT, CDR2 FQNNGV, per germline. CDR3 nucleotide sequence: TGTGCCAGCAGCTTAGGGGGGTGGCAAGAGACCCAGTACTTC. It translates to CASSLGGWQETQYF.

This clonotype was seen a handful of times. This CDR3 reads CASTLAGGETQYF. As DNA, the CDR3 is TGTGCCAGCACCCTGGCAGGGGGAGAGACCCAGTACTTC. The chain links TRBV12-3 or TRBV12-4 to TRBJ2-5; 7 nucleotides align to TRBD1. The V gene end was trimmed by 7 bases and the J gene end by 4 bases; junction bases not matched to a gene: 6. This CDR3 is built from 13 residues.

This chain uses TRBV11-3 with TRBJ2-2; D is possibly TRBD2 (7 bases). In germline, CDR1 is SGHNT, CDR2 YENEEA. The CDR3 contains 15 residues. Trimming took 5 bases from V and 0 from J, leaving 10 bases between them. CDR3 nucleotide sequence: TGTGCCAGCAGCGCCGGGGGGCCGAACACCGGGGAGCTGTTTTTT. Translation: CASSAGGPNTGELFF.

V gene TRBV10-3 combines with J gene TRBJ2-7; D call uncertain. The V and J ends lost 10 bases and 2 bases respectively, with 18 bases between them. The CDR3 sequence is 14 residues long. Germline V gene sequence: CDR1 ENHRY, CDR2 SYGVKD. This CDR3 is CATMGGVTTYEQYF. For the CDR3, the DNA is TGTGCCACGATGGGTGGCGTGACCACCTACGAGCAGTACTTC.